The entry that follows covers one T cell receptor beta chain sequence. Antigen specificity is unknown. This sample is drawn from a study of CD8+ T cells in alopecia areata. Study information: Tofacitinib administration persisted for 6 to 18 months, succeeded by 6 months off drug.

Whole-study findings and limits: Scalp and blood retained many expanded lesional clones during tofacitinib. In lesional scalp, particularly from alopecia totalis/universalis, clonality was higher than in normal scalp.

Reverse transcription of extracted RNA yielded cDNA, which provided the sequencing template. Profiled with immunoSEQ multiplex PCR; TCRdb holds only in-frame clones, not every one. The sample records 95,000 to 100,000 clones, about 64% being singletons. The CDR3 consists of 14 residues. V lost 8 bases to trimming and J lost 0 bases, with 11 bases between them. Per the germline V gene, CDR1 is MNHNY and CDR2 is SVGAGI (reference sequence). Regarding treatment: oral pan-JAK inhibitor, 5-10 mg twice daily. Those with alopecia areata gave lesional scalp punch biopsies and peripheral blood. The V and J genes are TRBV6-6 and TRBJ1-5; tentative D call: TRBD1 (5 bases). The sequencing here drew on CD8+ T cells sorted from blood, taken at week 4, from a patient treated with tofacitinib. The receptor was isolated from a human donor with alopecia areata. As DNA, the CDR3 is TGTGCCAGCGAGGGGAGGCATAGCAATCAGCCCCAGCATTTT. This gives the protein CASEGRHSNQPQHF.